The 7 T cell receptor beta chains reported below all come from one sample, sequenced in a study of T-cell memory formation after mild COVID-19 (dated by TCRdb to about 2021). The library was generated by 5' RACE. These reads were obtained on an Illumina NovaSeq 6000. Using fastp at Q25 and MiXCR, TCRdb reprocessed the public reads and kept productive beta chains. CDR3 protein sequences are deduplicated, and each keeps its most common genes and DNA. The sample data list 250,000 to 350,000 distinct CDR3 sequences, and 19% of these were observed just once. In total, the top ten clones hold around 21% of the sample. The sequencing sample was made of PBMCs or a T cell subset sorted from them (not recorded which). The receptors were gathered from a young man who had mild COVID-19 (a few samples of this study predate the infection). The sample titles of this study are shuffled in the database, so cell type and time point are left out; the donor was told from shared clones.

The chain carries TRBV20-1 and TRBJ2-7, with D perhaps given as TRBD1 or TRBD2 (5 bases each). From germline, CDR1 is DFQATT and CDR2 SNEGSKA (reference sequence). V was cut by 4 bases and J by 1 base, with 11 bases left in between. The CDR3 contains 13 residues. The CDR3 bases are TGCAGTGCTAACGGGGCTTCTTCCTACGAGCAGTACTTC. Amino acid sequence: CSANGASSYEQYF.

This clonotype was seen a few times. The rearrangement uses TRBV19 and TRBJ2-2, with D possibly being TRBD1 (6 bases). The V end lost 5 bases, the J end lost 4 bases, and 17 bases lay between the germline ends. Germline CDR1 LNHDA, CDR2 SQIVND (reference sequence). The CDR3 spans 16 residues. The CDR3 region is CASSATQTGITGELFF. The CDR3 bases are TGTGCCAGTAGTGCGACCCAAACAGGGATCACCGGGGAGCTGTTTTTT.

This clonotype was seen a few times. The chain recombines TRBV6-5 with TRBJ1-4, with a weak D call TRBD1 (6 bases). The CDR3 extends over 15 amino acids. Germline V lookup: CDR1 MNHEY, CDR2 SVGAGI. V was trimmed by 4 bases and J by 8 bases, leaving 17 bases between them. CDR3 protein: CASSSTHRASEKLFF. The CDR3 nucleotides are TGTGCCAGCAGTTCAACTCACAGGGCCTCCGAAAAACTGTTTTTT.

This clonotype has more than one count but fewer than ten. The chain links TRBV5-6 to TRBJ1-3, with a possible D match to TRBD1 (6 bases). CDR1 and CDR2 (germline): SGHDT, YYEEEE. This CDR3 is 14 amino acids long. Trimming left V 7 bases short and J 0 bases short, with 11 bases between. CDR3 sequence (DNA): TGTGCCAGCCTGGACAGTAGCTCTGGAAACACCATATATTTT. This gives the protein CASLDSSSGNTIYF.

V gene TRBV6-5 combines with J gene TRBJ1-4; 9 nucleotides agree with TRBD1. The germline V gene has CDR1 MNHEY and CDR2 SVGAGI. Trimming at V came to 5 bases and at J to 8 bases, leaving 6 bases not matched to a gene. CDR3 length equals 14 residues. The CDR3 protein is CASSGGTGREKLFF. Written as DNA, the CDR3 is TGTGCCAGCAGTGGCGGGACAGGGAGGGAAAAACTGTTTTTT.

This clonotype showed up just a few times. This CDR3 is CAIRDREANYGYTF. The CDR3 DNA is TGTGCCATCAGGGACAGGGAGGCTAACTATGGCTACACCTTC. The chain carries TRBV10-3 and TRBJ1-2, with 8 bases lining up with TRBD1. V was pared by 6 bases and J by 0 bases, with 3 bases of the junction left unmatched. Per germline, CDR1 ENHRY and CDR2 SYGVKD. This CDR3 contains 14 residues.

This clonotype has a handful of counts. CDR3: CASSHRTGTGYTF. CDR3 nucleotides: TGCGCCAGCAGCCACAGGACAGGGACTGGCTACACCTTC. The V gene is TRBV4-1, the J gene TRBJ1-2, with 8 bases matching TRBD1. CDR1 is MGHRA and CDR2 is YSYEKL in the germline V gene. The V segment lost 3 bases and the J segment 7 bases; nucleotides outside the gene matches: 4. The length of the CDR3 is 13 residues.